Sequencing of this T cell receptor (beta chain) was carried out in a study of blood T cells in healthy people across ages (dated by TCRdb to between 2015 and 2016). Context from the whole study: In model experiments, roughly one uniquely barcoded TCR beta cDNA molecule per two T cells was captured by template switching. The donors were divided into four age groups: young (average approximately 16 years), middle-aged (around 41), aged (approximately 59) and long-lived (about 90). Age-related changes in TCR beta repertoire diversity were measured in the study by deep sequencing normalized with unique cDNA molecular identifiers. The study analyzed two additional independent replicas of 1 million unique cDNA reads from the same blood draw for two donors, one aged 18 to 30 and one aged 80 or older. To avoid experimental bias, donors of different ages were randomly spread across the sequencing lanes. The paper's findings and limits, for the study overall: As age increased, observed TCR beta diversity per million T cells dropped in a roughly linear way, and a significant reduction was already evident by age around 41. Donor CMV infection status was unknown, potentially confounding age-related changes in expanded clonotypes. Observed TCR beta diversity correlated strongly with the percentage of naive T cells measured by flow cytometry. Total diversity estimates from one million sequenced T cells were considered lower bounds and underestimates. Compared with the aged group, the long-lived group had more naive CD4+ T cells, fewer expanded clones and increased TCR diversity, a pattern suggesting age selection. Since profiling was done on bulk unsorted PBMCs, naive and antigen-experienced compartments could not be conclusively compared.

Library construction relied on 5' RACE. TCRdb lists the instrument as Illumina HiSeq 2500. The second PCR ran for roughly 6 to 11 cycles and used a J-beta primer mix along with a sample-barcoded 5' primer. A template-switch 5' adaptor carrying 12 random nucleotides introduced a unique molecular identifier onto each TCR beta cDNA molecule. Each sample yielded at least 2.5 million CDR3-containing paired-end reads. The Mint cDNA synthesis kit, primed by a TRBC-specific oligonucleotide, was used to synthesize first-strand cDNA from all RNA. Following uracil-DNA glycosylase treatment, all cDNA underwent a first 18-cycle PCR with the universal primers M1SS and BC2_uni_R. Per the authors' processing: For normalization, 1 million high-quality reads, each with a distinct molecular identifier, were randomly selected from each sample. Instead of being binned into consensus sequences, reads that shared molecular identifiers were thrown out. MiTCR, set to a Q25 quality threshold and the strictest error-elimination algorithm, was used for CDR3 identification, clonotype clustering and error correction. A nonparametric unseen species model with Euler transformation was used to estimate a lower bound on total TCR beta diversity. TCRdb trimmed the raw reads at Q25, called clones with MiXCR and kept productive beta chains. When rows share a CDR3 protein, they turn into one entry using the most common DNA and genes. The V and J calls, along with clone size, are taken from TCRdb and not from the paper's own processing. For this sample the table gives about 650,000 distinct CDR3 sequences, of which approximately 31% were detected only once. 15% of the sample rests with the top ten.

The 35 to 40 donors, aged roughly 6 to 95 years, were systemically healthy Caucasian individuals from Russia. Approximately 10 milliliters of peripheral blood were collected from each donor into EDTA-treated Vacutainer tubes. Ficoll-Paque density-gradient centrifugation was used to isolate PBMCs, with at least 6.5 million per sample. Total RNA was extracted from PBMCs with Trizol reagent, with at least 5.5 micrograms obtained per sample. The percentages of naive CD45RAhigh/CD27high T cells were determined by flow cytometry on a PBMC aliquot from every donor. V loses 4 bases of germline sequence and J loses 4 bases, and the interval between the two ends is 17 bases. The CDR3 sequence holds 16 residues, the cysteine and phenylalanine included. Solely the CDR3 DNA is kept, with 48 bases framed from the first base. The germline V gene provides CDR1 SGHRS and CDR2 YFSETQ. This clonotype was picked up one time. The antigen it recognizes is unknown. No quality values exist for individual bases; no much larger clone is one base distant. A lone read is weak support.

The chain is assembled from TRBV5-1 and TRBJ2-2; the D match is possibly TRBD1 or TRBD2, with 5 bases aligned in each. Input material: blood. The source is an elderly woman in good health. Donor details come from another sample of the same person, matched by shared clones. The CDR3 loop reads CASSMIVGGSTGELFF. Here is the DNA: TGCGCCAGCAGCATGATTGTTGGGGGTAGCACCGGGGAGCTGTTTTTT. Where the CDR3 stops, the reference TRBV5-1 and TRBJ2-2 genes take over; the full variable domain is KAGVTQTPRYLIKTRGQQVTLSCSPISGHRSVSWYQQTPGQGLQFLFEYFSETQRNKGNFPGRFSGRQFSNSRSEMNVSTLELGDSALYLCASSMIVGGSTGELFFGEGSRLTVL.